A selection of T cell receptor beta chains follows, all from one sample in a study of beta chain features in type 1 diabetes. The data were produced by immunoSEQ multiplex PCR, yet TCRdb's version contains in-frame clones alone and is incomplete. The sample consists of about 70,000 clones, 49% of them appearing once. Specimen: central memory CD4+ T cells from blood. The receptors stem from a man aged 30 to 45 with type 1 diabetes. Both conserved end residues are part of each CDR3. Fields, in order: D gene, V gene, J gene, clone size, CDR3 protein, CDR3 DNA. A D gene is named only where the DNA matches it firmly. Size values are once, few and many counts, or a class for expanded clones, and some rows have none.

.	TRBV5-1	TRBJ1-4	.	CASSGGTPHGGEKLFF	TGCGCCAGCAGCGGAGGTACACCCCACGGCGGTGAAAAACTGTTTTTT
.	TRBV19	TRBJ2-6	.	CASNPTGVSSGANVLTF	TGTGCCAGTAACCCGACAGGCGTCAGCTCTGGGGCCAACGTCCTGACTTTC
TRBD1	TRBV13	TRBJ1-6	.	CASSYLGDRDNSPLHF	TGTGCCAGCAGCTATCTCGGGGACAGAGATAATTCACCCCTCCACTTT
.	TRBV18	TRBJ1-1	.	CASSPVTENTEAFF	TGTGCCAGCTCACCTGTGACAGAGAACACTGAAGCTTTCTTT
.	TRBV7-9	TRBJ2-5	.	CASSRGQGETQYF	TGTGCCAGCAGCCGTGGTCAGGGAGAGACCCAGTACTTC
TRBD1	TRBV7-9	TRBJ2-1	few	CASSLLDRGLGEQFF	TGTGCCAGCAGCTTACTGGACAGGGGGCTCGGTGAGCAGTTCTTC
.	TRBV12-5	TRBJ1-1	.	CASGPGVTEAFF	TGTGCTAGTGGTCCGGGTGTAACTGAAGCTTTCTTT
.	TRBV5-8	TRBJ2-2	.	CASSLARGDTGELFF	TGTGCCAGCAGCTTGGCCAGGGGTGACACCGGGGAGCTGTTTTTT
TRBD1	TRBV5-6	TRBJ2-7	.	CASSSLDRTYEQYF	TGTGCCAGCAGCTCATTGGACAGGACCTACGAGCAGTACTTC
.	TRBV5-4	TRBJ1-3	few	CASSLGGTLGNTIYF	TGTGCCAGCAGCTTGGGCGGGACCCTAGGAAACACCATATATTTT
TRBD2	TRBV2	TRBJ2-2	.	CASSRNSGRQNTGELFF	TGTGCCAGCAGCCGGAATAGCGGGAGGCAGAACACCGGGGAGCTGTTTTTT
TRBD1	TRBV5-1	TRBJ2-5	.	CASSRRTGSKETQYF	TGCGCCAGCAGCCGACGGACAGGGAGCAAAGAGACCCAGTACTTC
.	TRBV19	TRBJ1-1	once	CASISGGRLNTEAFF	TGTGCCAGTATATCGGGGGGAAGGTTGAACACTGAAGCTTTCTTT
TRBD1	TRBV5-6	TRBJ1-5	few	CASSSGGSEPQHF	TGTGCCAGCAGCTCAGGGGGTTCGGAGCCCCAGCATTTT
TRBD1	TRBV18	TRBJ1-4	.	CASSPQTGGDEKLFF	TGTGCCAGCTCTCCCCAGACAGGGGGGGATGAAAAACTGTTTTTT
.	TRBV2	TRBJ1-5	.	CASSEGEKGNQPQHF	TGTGCCAGCAGCGAGGGGGAAAAGGGCAATCAGCCCCAGCATTTT
.	TRBV27	TRBJ1-6	.	CASSLLGLSPLHF	TGTGCCAGCAGTTTATTGGGGCTGTCACCCCTCCACTTT
.	TRBV5-5	TRBJ1-5	.	CASSLRGSSGGNQPQHF	TGTGCCAGCAGCTTGAGGGGGTCTTCCGGCGGCAATCAGCCCCAGCATTTT
.	TRBV5-5	TRBJ2-6	few	CASSLGTGGSGANVLTF	TGTGCCAGCAGCTTGGGAACCGGCGGCTCTGGGGCCAACGTCCTGACTTTC
.	TRBV28	TRBJ1-5	few	CAACVSNQPQHF	TGTGCCGCCTGCGTGAGCAATCAGCCCCAGCATTTT
.	TRBV5-1	TRBJ2-1	.	CASSPGDSRNEQFF	TGCGCCAGCAGCCCGGGGGACAGCAGAAATGAGCAGTTCTTC
TRBD1	TRBV10-3	TRBJ1-2	.	CAISESGTASNYGYTF	TGTGCCATCAGTGAGTCCGGGACAGCGTCTAACTATGGCTACACCTTC
TRBD1	TRBV25-1	TRBJ2-7	.	CASSAGGMQYF	TGTGCCAGCTCGGCAGGGGGTATGCAGTACTTC
TRBD2	TRBV2	TRBJ2-1	.	CASRVGTSAYNEQFF	TGTGCCAGCAGAGTTGGGACTAGCGCCTACAATGAGCAGTTCTTC
.	TRBV6-1	TRBJ1-6	once	CASSGLEGGYNSPLHF	TGTGCCAGCAGTGGGCTAGAGGGTGGCTATAATTCACCCCTCCACTTT
.	TRBV13	TRBJ2-5	once	CASSLGRGAGLGETQYF	TGTGCCAGCAGCTTAGGCCGAGGTGCGGGGCTGGGAGAGACCCAGTACTTC
.	TRBV5-6	TRBJ1-2	.	CASRGTIGNYGYTF	TGTGCCAGCAGGGGGACAATTGGGAACTATGGCTACACCTTC
.	TRBV6-1	TRBJ1-1	few	CASSRQPPTEAFF	TGTGCCAGCAGCCGACAGCCACCGACCGAAGCTTTCTTT
.	TRBV29-1	TRBJ1-1	.	CSVQPQRPLPEAFF	TGCAGCGTCCAACCACAGCGGCCTTTACCTGAAGCTTTCTTT
.	TRBV4-1	TRBJ2-7	.	CASSQEGQYYEQYF	TGCGCCAGCAGCCAAGAAGGACAGTACTACGAGCAGTACTTC
.	TRBV4-1	TRBJ1-5	.	CASSQDGQNQPQHF	TGCGCCAGCAGCCAAGACGGACAGAATCAGCCCCAGCATTTT
.	TRBV18	TRBJ2-3	few	CASSPPSQGRDTQYF	TGTGCCAGCTCACCCCCGAGCCAGGGAAGGGATACGCAGTATTTT
.	TRBV29-1	TRBJ2-3	.	CSVGGSGGRTDTQYF	TGCAGCGTCGGGGGATCAGGGGGGAGGACAGATACGCAGTATTTT
.	TRBV6-5	TRBJ2-1	.	CASSKKGTPSEQFF	TGTGCCAGCAGTAAGAAAGGGACACCGAGTGAGCAGTTCTTC
TRBD1	TRBV2	TRBJ2-1	.	CASTLRDSRNEQFF	TGTGCCAGCACCCTTCGGGACAGCAGGAATGAGCAGTTCTTC
TRBD1	TRBV2	TRBJ1-2	few	CASSVQGWGYTF	TGTGCCAGCAGTGTACAGGGGTGGGGCTACACCTTC
.	TRBV7-2	TRBJ2-1	.	CASSPPTGYNEQFF	TGTGCCAGCAGCCCTCCTACAGGTTACAATGAGCAGTTCTTC
.	TRBV10-3	TRBJ2-3	few	CATGTPTSTDTQYF	TGTGCCACCGGGACTCCCACTAGCACAGATACGCAGTATTTT
TRBD1	TRBV29-1	TRBJ1-2	.	CSVGTGVVGYTF	TGCAGCGTTGGGACAGGGGTAGTTGGCTACACCTTC
TRBD2	TRBV19	TRBJ2-4	.	CASSVPSGRRADIQYF	TGTGCCAGTAGTGTTCCCAGCGGGAGGCGTGCGGACATTCAGTACTTC
TRBD1	TRBV18	TRBJ1-1	.	CASSTQGATNAEAFF	TGTGCCAGCTCAACACAGGGGGCGACGAACGCTGAAGCTTTCTTT
.	TRBV9	TRBJ2-5	.	CASSVGQPPGAQYF	TGTGCCAGCAGCGTAGGGCAGCCCCCCGGGGCCCAGTACTTC
.	TRBV5-4	TRBJ1-1	.	CASSLARTLNTEAFF	TGTGCCAGCAGCTTGGCCCGGACACTGAACACTGAAGCTTTCTTT
TRBD2	TRBV7-2	TRBJ2-7	few	CASSRTSGSGGTYEQYF	TGTGCCAGCAGCCGGACTAGCGGGAGCGGGGGAACCTACGAGCAGTACTTC